The 26 T cell receptor beta chains listed next were all sequenced from one sample in a study of T cell repertoires in cytomegalovirus infection. TCRdb re-analysed the reads in MiXCR, keeping a single row per CDR3 protein. The repertoire consists of some 920,000 distinct CDR3 sequences, with approximately 31% occurring once and the leading ten covering about an eighth. No antigen is known for these receptors. Sequences were derived from cultured CD8+ T cells from PBMCs, sampled from culture after CMV antigen stimulation. The receptor source for this set is a human donor in good health (CMV status not recorded). Some clones in this sample may be carry-over from other donors' samples.

This clonotype was detected a few times. The chain employs TRBV27 and TRBJ2-1; 9 bases are a match to TRBD1. This CDR3 is 15 amino acids long. Germline CDR1 reads MNHEY; CDR2 reads SMNVEV (reference sequence). The trim removed 7 bases at V and 4 bases at J, leaving 8 bases unmatched. The CDR3 DNA sequence: TGTGCCAGCACCCCGGGGACAGGGACTTACAATGAGCAGTTCTTC. Amino acid sequence: CASTPGTGTYNEQFF.

This clonotype was seen at least ten times. V gene TRBV6-6 combines with J gene TRBJ2-5; D is perhaps TRBD1 (6 bases). Trimming shortened V by 6 bases and J by 1 base, and 18 bases separated the two germline ends. The CDR3 sequence is 16 residues long. CDR1 is MNHNY and CDR2 is SVGAGI in the germline V gene (reference sequence). CDR3 protein: CASRTIPGDFQETQYF. The DNA of the CDR3 is TGTGCCAGCAGAACAATTCCAGGGGATTTCCAAGAGACCCAGTACTTC.

This chain's CDR3 is CASRADDYTF. The CDR3 nucleotides read TGTGCCAGCAGGGCGGATGACTACACCTTC. The rearrangement uses TRBV6-1 and TRBJ1-2, with no clear D. V lost 6 bases and J 10 bases, leaving 9 bases between the germline ends. CDR1 and CDR2 from the germline V gene are MNHNS and SASEGT. The CDR3 sequence is 10 residues long.

There are a few counts of this clonotype. The chain uses TRBV5-1 and TRBJ2-1; D remains unclear. V lost 5 bases to trimming and J lost 7 bases, with 13 bases between them. Germline lookup yields CDR1 SGHRS and CDR2 YFSETQ. The CDR3 covers 13 residues. This chain's CDR3 is CASRGNGGNEQFF. The CDR3 DNA is TGCGCCAGCAGGGGGAATGGCGGAAATGAGCAGTTCTTC.

This clonotype has a handful of counts. V usage is TRBV7-9 and J usage is TRBJ2-5; unclear D gene. The V end lost 5 bases, the J end lost 3 bases, and 10 bases lay between the germline ends. The CDR3 contains 13 residues. Germline CDR1 reads SEHNR; CDR2 reads FQNEAQ (reference sequence). The CDR3 protein is CASSPYVEETQYF. The CDR3 bases are TGTGCCAGCAGCCCCTATGTTGAAGAGACCCAGTACTTC.

This clonotype was seen a few times. The rearrangement uses TRBV7-6 and TRBJ2-5; D possibly corresponds to TRBD2 (6 bases). Trimming took off 5 bases at V and 1 base at J, with 8 bases between the two ends. CDR3 length equals 13 residues. CDR1 and CDR2 (germline): SGHVS, FNYEAQ. In nucleotides, the CDR3 is TGTGCCAGCAGCGGGGACTTCCAAGAGACCCAGTACTTC. Translated: CASSGDFQETQYF.

This clonotype was recorded a few times. V gene TRBV6-6 combines with J gene TRBJ1-3; tentatively, D is TRBD1 (5 bases). The CDR3 is 15 amino acids. Germline V gives CDR1 MNHNY, CDR2 SVGAGI (reference sequence). V was pared by 4 bases and J by 4 bases, with 14 bases between. The CDR3 loop is CASSFSIDSGNTIYF. For the CDR3, the DNA is TGTGCCAGCAGTTTCTCCATCGACAGCGGAAACACCATATATTTT.

In its sample, this clonotype was seen a few times. The chain uses TRBV27 and TRBJ1-4, with no clear D. This CDR3 region has 13 residues. Trimming removed 3 bases from V and 7 bases from J, with 9 bases in between. In germline, CDR1 is MNHEY, CDR2 SMNVEV (reference sequence). CDR3 loop: CASSFQLTEKLFF. The CDR3 region has the DNA TGTGCCAGCAGTTTTCAGCTTACTGAAAAACTGTTTTTT.

The chain joins TRBV14 to TRBJ1-1; 9 nucleotides agree with TRBD1. The J segment lost 4 bases and the V segment lost 2 bases, leaving 5 bases of the junction unmatched. Germline lookup yields CDR1 SGHDN and CDR2 FVKESK. The CDR3 loop spans 15 amino acids. Written as DNA, the CDR3 is TGTGCCAGCAGCCAAACAGGGGGCTCGAGCACTGAAGCTTTCTTT. It codes for CASSQTGGSSTEAFF.

Concerning this clonotype itself: The junction departs from the called germline gene at one end, perhaps through a read error. The chain couples TRBV5-1 to TRBJ1-1, with 8 nucleotides matching TRBD1. The CDR3 has 15 residues. Germline V gene data show CDR1 as SGHRS and CDR2 as YFSETQ. The CDR3 DNA sequence: TGCGCCGGCAGCGGGCGACAGGGGATCAACACTGAAGCTTTCTTT. Translating it yields CAGSGRQGINTEAFF.

The chain couples TRBV5-4 to TRBJ2-7; 8 bases are a match to TRBD2. After removal of 2 bases from V and 3 bases from J, the junction contained 10 bases not matched to a gene. The CDR3 extends over 16 amino acids. Germline V gene data show CDR1 as SGHNT and CDR2 as YYREEE (reference sequence). CDR3 residues: CASSLLYSGDIYEQYV. In nucleotides, the CDR3 is TGTGCCAGCAGCTTATTGTATAGCGGGGACATCTACGAGCAGTACGTC.

This clonotype has ten or more counts. The chain links TRBV7-2 to TRBJ2-7; D not certain. With 1 base removed from V and 5 bases from J, the gap between germline ends came to 6 bases. The germline V gene encodes CDR1 SGHTA and CDR2 FQGNSA. This CDR3 spans 12 amino acids. The CDR3 loop is CASSLGRNEQYF. As DNA, the CDR3 is TGTGCCAGCAGCTTAGGGAGAAACGAGCAGTACTTC.

About this clonotype: One end of the junction varies from germline; a read error may be responsible. The chain links TRBV2 to TRBJ1-4; possibly TRBD1 for D (5 bases). Germline CDR1 and CDR2: SNHLY and FYNNEI. This CDR3 comprises 13 residues. The CDR3 bases are TGTGCCACCAGTACAGGAATTAATGAAAAACTGTTTTTT. Protein sequence: CATSTGINEKLFF. Full variable domain (missing parts from reference TRBV2 and TRBJ1-4): EPEVTQTPSHQVTQMGQEVILRCVPISNHLYFYWYRQILGQKVEFLVSFYNNEISEKSEIFDDQFSVERPDGSNFTLKIRSTKLEDSAMYFCATSTGINEKLFFGSGTQLSVL.

This sequence joins TRBV15 and TRBJ2-1, with TRBD2 identical over 7 bases. The germline V gene encodes CDR1 LNHNV and CDR2 YYDKDF (reference sequence). This CDR3 is 19 amino acids long. Losses at the gene ends were 8 bases for V and 4 bases for J; bases not matched to a gene: 23. The CDR3 sequence is CATGGDSYPPPRTYNEQFF. The CDR3 coding sequence is TGTGCCACCGGGGGGGACTCCTATCCCCCTCCCCGAACTTACAATGAGCAGTTCTTC.

The V call is TRBV2, the J call TRBJ1-2; D is unresolved. The CDR3 totals 13 residues. Germline CDR1 reads SNHLY; CDR2 reads FYNNEI. Trimming took off 3 bases at V and 2 bases at J, with 7 bases between the two ends. The CDR3 spells CASSDSGNYGYTF. The CDR3 region has the DNA TGTGCCAGCAGTGACTCCGGAAACTATGGCTACACCTTC.

The genes are TRBV12-3 or TRBV12-4 and TRBJ1-5, with D hard to call. V was cut by 6 bases and J by 2 bases, with 11 bases left in between. This CDR3 spans 14 amino acids. As DNA, the CDR3 is TGTGCCAGCAGCCCTACCTCGGGCAATCAGCCCCAGCATTTT. Translating it yields CASSPTSGNQPQHF.

The chain recombines TRBV7-4 with TRBJ2-5, with TRBD2 as a possible D gene (5 bases). Deletions cut 5 bases from V and 5 bases from J, with 18 bases between. This CDR3 comprises 15 residues. The germline gives CDR1 SGHVT, CDR2 SQSDAQ. CDR3 DNA sequence: TGTGCCAGCAGCCCCCGTGGGAGAGGTGAGGAGACCCAGTACTTC. It specifies CASSPRGRGEETQYF.

This rearrangement joins TRBV27 to TRBJ2-7; 7 bases are a match to TRBD1. The germline CDR1 and CDR2 sequences are MNHEY and SMNVEV (reference sequence). The CDR3 sequence is 14 residues long. V lost 2 bases and J lost 3; bases outside the gene matches: 4. In nucleotides, the CDR3 is TGTGCCAGCAGTTTAACAGGGGTCATCTACGAGCAGTACTTC. Protein product: CASSLTGVIYEQYF.

For this clonotype: A much larger clone sits a single nucleotide away, making a read error possible. V usage is TRBV7-6 and J usage is TRBJ2-7, with unresolved D. This CDR3 contains 13 residues. Germline V gene sequence: CDR1 SGHVS, CDR2 FNYEAQ. The CDR3 nucleotides read TGTGTCAGCAGCCCAAGCGATTCCTACGAGCAGTACGTC. Its translation: CVSSPSDSYEQYV.

Here the CDR3 reads CASSEEAYSNQPQHF. CDR3 sequence (DNA): TGCGCCAGCAGTGAAGAGGCTTATAGCAATCAGCCCCAGCATTTT. V is TRBV10-2 and J is TRBJ1-5; D is uncertain. Germline CDR1 is WSHSY and CDR2 is SAAADI. This CDR3 has 15 amino acids. V was trimmed by 3 bases and J by 0 bases, leaving 9 bases between them.

This clonotype came up a few times. The V and J genes are TRBV5-5 and TRBJ2-1; D remains ambiguous. The CDR3 consists of 15 residues. Germline lookup yields CDR1 SGHKS and CDR2 YYEKEE (reference sequence). Trimming removed 1 base at V and 0 bases at J, with 8 bases between. The CDR3 nucleotides are TGTGCCAGCAGCTTGTATCCATCCTCCTACAATGAGCAGTTCTTC. Residues: CASSLYPSSYNEQFF. Together with reference TRBV5-5 and TRBJ2-1, the CDR3 gives the full variable domain: DAGVTQSPTHLIKTRGQQVTLRCSPISGHKSVSWYQQVLGQGPQFIFQYYEKEERGRGNFPDRFSARQFPNYSSELNVNALLLGDSALYLCASSLYPSSYNEQFFGPGTRLTVL.

CDR3 amino acids: CSARPYRRSDNEQFF. In nucleotides, the CDR3 is TGCAGCGCGAGGCCTTATCGCCGCTCGGACAATGAGCAGTTCTTC. J is TRBJ2-1 and V is TRBV29-1; no firm D call. The CDR3 consists of 15 residues. Germline loops: CDR1 SQVTM, CDR2 ANQGSEA. The V end lost 7 bases, the J end lost 5 bases, and 21 bases lay between the germline ends.

About this clonotype: This may be a read error, as it is one base from a much larger clone. The chain employs TRBV7-2 and TRBJ2-3, with TRBD2 as a possible D gene (5 bases). CDR1 and CDR2 (germline): SGHTA, FQGNSA. The CDR3 totals 12 residues. For the CDR3, the DNA is TGTGCCAGCAGCTTCGAGGGAGTTACGCATTATTTT. It encodes CASSFEGVTHYF.

This clonotype was counted many times. The gene calls are TRBV6-1 and TRBJ2-1; D gene uncertain. The CDR3 is made up of 16 amino acids. V was cut by 0 bases and J by 8 bases, with 17 bases left in between. Germline CDR1 is MNHNS and CDR2 is SASEGT. The CDR3 protein is CASSEAVAAWSHEQFF. The CDR3, as DNA: TGTGCCAGCAGTGAAGCTGTGGCGGCTTGGAGCCATGAGCAGTTCTTC.

This rearrangement joins TRBV24-1 to TRBJ1-1; D not certain. Germline values: CDR1 KGHDR, CDR2 SFDVKD. V gave up 10 bases and J gave up 3 bases, with 23 bases separating them. CDR3 length: 16 amino acids. The CDR3 region is CATIRMGLLEDTEAFF. The CDR3, as DNA: TGTGCCACTATTCGGATGGGCCTCCTCGAAGACACTGAAGCTTTCTTT.

This clonotype was recorded many times. The chain's CDR3 is CASSSYRYDTDTQYF. In nucleotides, the CDR3 is TGTGCCAGCAGCTCGTATCGGTACGACACAGATACGCAGTATTTT. This chain uses TRBV7-9 with TRBJ2-3; D gene unclear. Germline values: CDR1 SEHNR, CDR2 FQNEAQ (reference sequence). The CDR3 runs to 15 residues. V was cut by 4 bases and J by 2 bases, with 13 bases left in between.